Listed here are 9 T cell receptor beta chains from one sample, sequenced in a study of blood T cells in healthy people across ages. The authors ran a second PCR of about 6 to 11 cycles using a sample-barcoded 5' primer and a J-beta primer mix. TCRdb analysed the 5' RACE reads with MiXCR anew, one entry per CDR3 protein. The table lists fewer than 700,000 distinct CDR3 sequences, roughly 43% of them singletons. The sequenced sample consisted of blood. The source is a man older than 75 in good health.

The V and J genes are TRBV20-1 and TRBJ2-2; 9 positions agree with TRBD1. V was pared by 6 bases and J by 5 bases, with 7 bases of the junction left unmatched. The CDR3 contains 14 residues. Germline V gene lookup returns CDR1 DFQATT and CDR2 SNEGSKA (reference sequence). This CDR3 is CSARGTGITGELFF. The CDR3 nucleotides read TGCAGTGCCAGGGGGACAGGGATAACCGGGGAGCTGTTTTTT.

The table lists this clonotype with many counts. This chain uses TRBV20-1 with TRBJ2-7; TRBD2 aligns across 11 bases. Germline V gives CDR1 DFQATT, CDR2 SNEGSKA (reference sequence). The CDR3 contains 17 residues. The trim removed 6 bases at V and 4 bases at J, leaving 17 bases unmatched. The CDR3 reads CSAEKRELAGARYEQYF. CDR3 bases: TGCAGTGCCGAGAAGAGAGAACTAGCGGGAGCGCGGTACGAGCAGTACTTC.

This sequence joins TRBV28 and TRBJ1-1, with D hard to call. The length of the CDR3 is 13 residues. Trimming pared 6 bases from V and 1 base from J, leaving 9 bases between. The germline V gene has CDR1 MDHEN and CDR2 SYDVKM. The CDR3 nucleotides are TGTGCCAGCAGAAGGACCCAGAACACTGAAGCTTTCTTT. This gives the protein CASRRTQNTEAFF.

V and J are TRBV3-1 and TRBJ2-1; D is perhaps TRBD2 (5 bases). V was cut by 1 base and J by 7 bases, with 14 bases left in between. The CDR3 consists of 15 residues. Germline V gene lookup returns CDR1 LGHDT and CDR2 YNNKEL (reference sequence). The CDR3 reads CASSQGRGFSNEQFF. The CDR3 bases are TGTGCCAGCAGCCAAGGTAGAGGGTTTTCGAATGAGCAGTTCTTC.

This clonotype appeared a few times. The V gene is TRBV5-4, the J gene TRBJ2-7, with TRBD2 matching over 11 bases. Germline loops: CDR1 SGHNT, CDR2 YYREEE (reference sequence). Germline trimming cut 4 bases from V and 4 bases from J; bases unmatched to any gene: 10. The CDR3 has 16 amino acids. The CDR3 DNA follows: TGTGCCAGCAGCCGGAAACTAGCGGGGGAGTCTTACGAGCAGTACTTC. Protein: CASSRKLAGESYEQYF.

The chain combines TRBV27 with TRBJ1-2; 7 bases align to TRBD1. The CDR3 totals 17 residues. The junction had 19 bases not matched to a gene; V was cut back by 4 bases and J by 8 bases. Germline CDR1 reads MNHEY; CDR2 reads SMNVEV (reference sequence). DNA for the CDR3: TGTGCCAGCAGTTCCTCCCGACTGACAGGGACCCTAGTGGGCTACACCTTC. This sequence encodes CASSSSRLTGTLVGYTF.

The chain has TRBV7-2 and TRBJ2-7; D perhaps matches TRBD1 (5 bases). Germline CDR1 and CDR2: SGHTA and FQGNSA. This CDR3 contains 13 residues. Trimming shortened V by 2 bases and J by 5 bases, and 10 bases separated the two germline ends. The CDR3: CASSLSRVDEQYF. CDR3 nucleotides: TGTGCCAGCAGCTTAAGCAGGGTTGACGAGCAGTACTTC.

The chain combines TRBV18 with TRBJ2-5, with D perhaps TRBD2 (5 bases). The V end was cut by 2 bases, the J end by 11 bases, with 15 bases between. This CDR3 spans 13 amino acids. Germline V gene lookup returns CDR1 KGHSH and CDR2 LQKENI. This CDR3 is CASSPVEGVEQYF. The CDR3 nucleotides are TGTGCCAGCTCACCAGTCGAGGGTGTTGAGCAGTACTTC.

CDR3 amino acids: CAWELAYEQYF. The CDR3 DNA is TGTGCCTGGGAGCTAGCCTACGAGCAGTACTTC. The rearrangement uses TRBV30 and TRBJ2-7; D remains unclear. Between the trimmed V and J ends, which lost 5 bases and 2 bases, there was a span of 7 bases. The germline CDR1 and CDR2 sequences are GTSNPN and SVGIG (reference sequence). The CDR3 totals 11 residues.